These 5 T cell receptor beta chains were all obtained from the same sample, sequenced in a study of pediatric ulcerative colitis. Assay used: immunoSEQ multiplex PCR; TCRdb lists only in-frame clones, some missing. The table shows 15,000 to 20,000 clones, with roughly four fifths occurring only once. Rectal tissue came from one to two pinch biopsies taken at colonoscopy. The specimen sequenced was gut tissue. The receptor source for this set is a boy aged 5-17 years with moderate ulcerative colitis.

This chain joins TRBV10-1 and TRBJ2-1; D may be TRBD1 or TRBD2 (5 bases each). The germline gives CDR1 WNHNN, CDR2 SYGVQD (reference sequence). V shed 7 bases and J shed 7 bases, with 14 bases lying between them. The CDR3 has 13 amino acids. CDR3 bases: TGCGCCAGCACCTGTCCGGGGCAGAATGAGCAGTTCTTC. This encodes CASTCPGQNEQFF.

J is TRBJ2-1 and V is TRBV5-1; 8 bases map to TRBD2. Germline V lookup: CDR1 SGHRS, CDR2 YFSETQ. CDR3 length equals 14 residues. J lost 9 bases, V lost 4 bases, and 9 bases had no gene match. The CDR3 nucleotides read TGCGCCAGCAGCCAATGGACTAGCTCTGGTGAGCAGTTCTTC. Translation gives CASSQWTSSGEQFF.

The chain combines TRBV5-6 with TRBJ1-1; 7 bases line up with TRBD1. The germline CDR1 and CDR2 sequences are SGHDT and YYEEEE. CDR3 size: 17 residues. Unmatched junction bases numbered 16, after V lost 4 bases and J lost 4 bases. The CDR3 DNA is TGTGCCAGCAGCGATACAGGGGACCTTATTTCAGGCACTGAAGCTTTCTTT. Amino acid sequence: CASSDTGDLISGTEAFF.

CDR3 region: CASSQEGGHENEQYF. The CDR3 DNA reads as TGTGCCAGCAGCCAAGAAGGGGGGCATGAAAACGAGCAGTACTTC. The rearrangement joins TRBV4-2 to TRBJ2-7; D tentatively reads TRBD1 or TRBD2 (6 bases each). Trimming stripped 0 bases from V and 5 bases from J, with 14 bases between. The V gene's germline CDR1 is LGHNA and CDR2 YNFKEQ. The CDR3 has 15 residues.

This clone has more than one count but fewer than ten. This sequence joins TRBV19 and TRBJ1-1, with TRBD1 as a possible D gene (5 bases). The CDR3 runs to 15 residues. Trimming removed 4 bases at V and 0 bases at J, with 12 bases between. CDR1 is LNHDA and CDR2 is SQIVND in the germline V gene (reference sequence). CDR3 DNA: TGTGCCAGTAGTACTAGACAGCCTCTGAACACTGAAGCTTTCTTT. Its protein product is CASSTRQPLNTEAFF.